This T cell receptor beta chain was identified during a study of radiotherapy plus CTLA-4 blockade in lung cancer. With respect to this clone: Its antigen is still unknown.

The table came from immunoSEQ multiplex PCR; TCRdb's copy has only in-frame clones and leaves some out. Of about 31,000 clones in the sample, under 85% are singletons; the top ten hold roughly 4.3%. Study results and limitations: Response was reportedly best predicted by early blood T cell clone dynamics, with interferon-beta.

There are 17 residues in the CDR3. The germline V and J ends were trimmed by 0 bases and 0 bases, with 10 bases remaining between them. Germline CDR1 is SGHRS and CDR2 is YFSETQ. The J gene is TRBJ2-6, the V gene TRBV5-1; no clear D. Sequences were derived from peripheral blood, sampled from a patient treated with radiotherapy plus ipilimumab. The source is a human donor with non-small cell lung cancer whose response to radiotherapy plus ipilimumab could not be evaluated. The CDR3 loop is CASSLAGWASGANVLTF. CDR3 coding DNA: TGCGCCAGCAGCTTGGCCGGATGGGCCTCTGGGGCCAACGTCCTGACTTTC.